This TCR beta chain came from a study of blood T cell repertoires in COVID-19. For the study at large: COVID-19 samples, acute and convalescent, were from the United States, Italy and Spain. Sources were T cells, B-cell-depleted T cells, or PBMCs; the material itself was cDNA or gDNA.

This table comes from immunoSEQ multiplex PCR, and its TCRdb copy is limited to in-frame clones, with some not included. The sample shows more than 250,000 clones, around 80% of them seen only once. The trim removed 2 bases at V and 1 base at J, leaving 4 bases unmatched. Germline CDR1 and CDR2: SGDLS and YYNGEE. This CDR3 region has 15 residues. This sequence joins TRBV9 and TRBJ1-2, with 8 bases fitting TRBD1. The sequenced sample consisted of peripheral blood. The sequence came from a woman aged 50 to 65 with acute or convalescent COVID-19. This CDR3 is CASSVRDRYNYGYTF. The DNA for the CDR3 is TGTGCCAGCAGCGTCCGGGACAGGTATAACTATGGCTACACCTTC.